What follows is one T cell receptor beta chain and its context. Its specific antigen is unknown. Base qualities were left out, and no much larger clone turns up one base away. Peripheral blood CD8+ and CD4+ T cells from healthy donors, Susac syndrome patients and multiple sclerosis patients were profiled by high-throughput TCR beta sequencing. The multiple sclerosis controls were treatment-naive patients whose relapsing-remitting disease, either stable or active, fulfilled the revised McDonald criteria. Bulk CD8+ and CD4+ T cells were purified by magnetic negative isolation, whereas CD8+ TEMRA cells were enriched by FACS. Blood was drawn into EDTA tubes, processed within 24 hours, and PBMCs were isolated by density gradient centrifugation. PBMCs destined for TCR sequencing were cryopreserved in liquid nitrogen and later thawed in a 37 °C water bath. Purity of sorted or isolated CD4+, CD8+ and CD8+ TEMRA cells was at least 90%.

V and J are truncated by 7 bases and 1 base respectively, leaving an intervening sequence of 10 bases. The cysteine opens and the phenylalanine closes a CDR3 of 12 amino acids. The kept DNA is CDR3 alone, 36 bases in frame from the first base. CDR1 and CDR2 (SQVTM, ANQGSEA) derive from the germline V gene. The data are from a study of CD8 T cells in Susac syndrome (dated by TCRdb to the late 2010s). Regarding the study in general: Repertoire sequencing was used to test whether CD8+ T cell activation and differentiation in Susac syndrome was antigen driven. The study compared CD8+ T cell repertoire clonality among over 9 healthy donors, 14 Susac syndrome patients and 15 multiple sclerosis patients.

Summary of the overall study and its limitations: The number of individuals in the TCR sequencing and HLA analysis was acknowledged as relatively small.

RNA was extracted using the RNeasy kit, and about 0.45 to 1 microgram was reverse transcribed with random hexamers. The immunoSEQ multiplex PCR assay, which covers 54 Vbeta and 13 Jbeta segments, was used to amplify TCR beta CDR3 regions. PCR amplification bias was corrected by using a synthetic template baseline for primer optimization and computational correction. The source study handled its data this way. Reads were assigned to V, D and J genes according to IMGT and analyzed in immunoSEQ Analyzer, with only productive sequences retained. Clonality was computed as one minus Shannon entropy normalized by log2 of the number of productive unique sequences. For each patient and control, public and private clones were evaluated within the 100 most prevalent clones. Clones were defined as Susac-specific if absent from the healthy and MS cohorts, from 1052 published viral clones and from other ImmuneACCESS disease sequences. TCRdb took the public reads, trimmed them with fastp at Q25, ran MiXCR for clone calling and kept in-frame beta chains. Each entry is one CDR3 protein sequence, shown with its most common DNA and genes. The V and J calls reflect TCRdb's pipeline rather than the authors' work. The sample has just over 150,000 distinct CDR3 sequences on record, about 95% of them singletons. The ten largest clonotypes hold under 0.15% of the sample.

Sequencing input: CD8+ T cells from PBMCs. The chain uses TRBV29-1 and TRBJ1-1, with the D gene not clear enough to name. The TCR comes from a human donor with multiple sclerosis. The bases read TGCAGCGCTATGGGAGGGAACACTGAAGCTTTCTTT. The encoded protein is CSAMGGNTEAFF.